This T cell receptor (beta chain) appears in the sequencing data of a study of blood T cell repertoires in COVID-19. Whole-study context: The United States, Italy and Spain were the sources of the acute and convalescent COVID-19 samples. PBMCs, B-cell-depleted T cells, or T cells provided the cDNA or gDNA that made up the material.

With V trimmed by 3 bases and J by 5 bases, 4 bases remained unmatched. CDR3 length equals 15 residues. Germline loops: CDR1 SGHAT, CDR2 FQNNGV. Assay used: immunoSEQ multiplex PCR; TCRdb lists only in-frame clones, some missing. The table includes roughly 120,000 clones, over 75% detected once. The receptor's source is a human donor with active COVID-19. The donor label of this sample is uncertain. The sequencing sample was made of peripheral blood. The V and J genes are TRBV11-2 and TRBJ2-7; 13 nucleotides match TRBD2. In DNA, the CDR3 is TGTGCCAGCAGCTTTACTAGCGGGGGGGTAAACGAGCAGTACTTC. It codes for CASSFTSGGVNEQYF.